This T cell receptor (beta chain) was captured in a study of cytomegalovirus exposure and HLA in healthy donors. Study context: Earlier results showed some 120 million unique TCR beta sequences derived from approximately 170 million T cells. Notes on the study in general: TCR beta V segments were, for the most part, productive about 87% or about 30% of the time in an earlier analysis. Cytomegalovirus status, reportedly, was diagnosed with high specificity and sensitivity by the classifier.

The CDR3 extends over 15 amino acids. Between the trimmed V and J ends, which lost 7 bases and 1 base, there was a span of 16 bases. Germline V gene sequence: CDR1 SNHLY, CDR2 FYNNEI. A note on this clone: Its antigen is currently unknown.

60 Vbeta and 13 Jbeta primers were used in PCR. Profiled with immunoSEQ multiplex PCR; TCRdb holds only in-frame clones, not every one. The repertoire holds 150,000 to 200,000 clones, about 64% seen once, with 1.3% to 1.5% in the top ten. The specimen was PBMCs. The chain recombines TRBV2 with TRBJ1-1; perhaps TRBD1 as D (5 bases). This TCR was sampled from a man aged 45-65 years in good health and CMV-seronegative. CDR3 sequence (DNA): TGTGCCAGCAACCCCAATGGGGGGAAGAACACTGAAGCTTTCTTT. Its translation is CASNPNGGKNTEAFF.